This T cell receptor (beta chain) is drawn from a study of T cell repertoires in cytomegalovirus infection (dated by TCRdb to between 2018 and 2021). Background for the entire study: Donor HLA type was relevant to the analysis, as public TCR beta signatures indicated carriage of CMV infection together with the matching HLA type.

The research as a whole found: In both this cohort and an independent cohort of 350 or so donors, the cumulative frequency of public TCR beta family members distinguished carriers of CMV infection plus the relevant HLA type. The ex vivo response was dominated by HLA-C-restricted CMV-specific TCR beta clonotypes, and the single most frequent clonotype in two of eight donors was supplied by these HLA-C-restricted clonotypes.

Trimming takes 5 bases from V and 8 bases from J, and the germline ends sit 9 bases apart. CDR1 and CDR2 (MGHRA, YSYEKL) derive from the germline V gene. Taken from cysteine to phenylalanine, the CDR3 has 11 residues. The read is trimmed to its CDR3 DNA, 33 bases read in frame from base 1. A remark on this clonotype: There is no known antigen for this receptor. No qualities accompany the bases; no much larger clone lies one base away.

The run used an Illumina HiSeq 1500. TCRdb ran its own pipeline on the public reads, namely fastp trimming at Q25 and MiXCR clone calling, and kept in-frame beta chains. CDR3 protein sequences are deduplicated, and each keeps its most common genes and DNA. This sample has fewer than 700,000 distinct CDR3 sequences in its table, and 20% to 25% of those were observed once. The ten largest clones capture approximately 8% of the sample. The sequence came from a human donor in good health (CMV status not recorded). Some clones in this sample may be carry-over from other donors' samples. The source material was CD8+ T cells from PBMCs. The V and J genes are TRBV4-1 and TRBJ1-1; tentative D gene TRBD1, with 5 bases matching. The nucleotides read TGCGCCAGCAGCTGGCGACAGGAAGCTTTCTTT. The resulting protein is CASSWRQEAFF.